This TCR beta chain stems from a study of early T cells in non-severe SARS-CoV-2 infection. Study-level points and caveats: In VDJdb matching, anti-spike CD8 responses were favored while private and CD4 specificities went missing.

On this clonotype itself: The target antigen is unknown.

Attached unique molecular identifiers marked individual cDNA molecules. TCRdb redid the calling of the 5' RACE reads with MiXCR, one entry per CDR3 protein. The data show 50,000 to 60,000 distinct CDR3 sequences, with around 9.3% seen just once and approximately 4% held by the top ten. CDR3 length: 13 amino acids. V dropped 5 bases and J dropped 1 base, with 7 bases sitting between them. Germline CDR1 reads KGHSH; CDR2 reads LQKENI. This specimen consisted of whole blood, obtained at baseline. The origin of this receptor is an adult who was a healthcare worker with PCR-confirmed SARS-CoV-2 infection or an uninfected control (not recorded which). The chain recombines TRBV18 with TRBJ2-3, with D maybe TRBD2 (6 bases). CDR3: CASSSSGTDTQYF. In nucleotides, the CDR3 is TGTGCCAGCTCATCTAGCGGCACAGATACGCAGTATTTT.